This entry features one T cell receptor beta chain sequence. The antigen is unknown. The data derive from a study of blood T cells in healthy people across ages. Study-wide results and limits: Possibly confounding the expanded clonotype changes was the fact that donor CMV status was unknown. The percentage of naive T cells correlated strongly with TCR beta diversity.

Primers used in a second PCR of roughly 6 to 11 cycles were a sample-barcoded 5' primer and a J-beta primer mix. Template switching added a 12-random-nucleotide identifier to every cDNA molecule. TCRdb called the 5' RACE reads again in MiXCR, with one record for every CDR3 protein. The data show hundreds of thousands of distinct CDR3 sequences, over 45% seen once. Trimming cost V 6 bases and J 0 bases; bases outside gene matches: 7. This CDR3 has 16 amino acids. Germline V gene lookup returns CDR1 MDHEN and CDR2 SYDVKM. The J gene is TRBJ2-1, the V gene TRBV28, with 8 positions matching TRBD2. This clonotype was sampled from a woman in her sixties in good health. The sample was blood. CDR3 nucleotides: TGTGCCAGCAGAACTAGCGGCCCCAGCTCCTACAATGAGCAGTTCTTC. It yields the protein CASRTSGPSSYNEQFF.